This T cell receptor (beta chain) is drawn from a study of identifying expanded T cells in peripheral blood. Study-wide findings and caveats: Across healthy donors, higher total template counts meant significantly greater roughly 2-week count variance. Technical replicates showed about 1.1 changed clones; two weeks about 16.4; four weeks 19.

No infections or other immune events were documented during collection. Some clones are missing from TCRdb's copy, which holds only in-frame ones; the method was immunoSEQ multiplex PCR. The table includes about 94,000 clones, around 90% detected once. This CDR3 contains 16 residues. V was clipped by 6 bases and J by 5 bases; unmatched bases: 13. In germline, CDR1 is LNHDA, CDR2 SQIVND (reference sequence). Details on this clone: Its antigen is undetermined.

Sequencing input: blood. This chain joins TRBV19 and TRBJ1-5; 7 bases agree with TRBD1. The receptor was derived from a person between 18 and 75 years old in good health. This CDR3 is CASRPQGIESHQPQHF. Written as DNA, the CDR3 is TGTGCCAGTAGGCCACAGGGGATAGAAAGTCATCAGCCCCAGCATTTT.